One and the same sample provided the 17 T cell receptor beta chains below, sequenced in a study of cytotoxic CD8 clonotypes in ibrutinib-treated CLL. The protocol was immunoSEQ multiplex PCR, while the TCRdb copy is restricted to in-frame clones and leaves out a portion. The sample contains approximately 84,000 clones, about 86% of which appear only once. Sequenced material: PBMCs, taken before ibrutinib treatment. The receptors were sampled from a human donor with chronic lymphocytic leukemia.

The chain couples TRBV2 to TRBJ1-5; D gene uncertain. Germline V CDR1 and CDR2: SNHLY, FYNNEI. Trimming cost V 0 bases and J 5 bases, with 8 bases left between them. The CDR3 totals 14 residues. The CDR3 protein is CASSEAQEDQPQHF. In DNA form, the CDR3 reads TGTGCCAGCAGTGAAGCTCAAGAGGATCAGCCCCAGCATTTT. The whole variable domain, filled in from reference TRBV2 and TRBJ1-5, reads EPEVTQTPSHQVTQMGQEVILRCVPISNHLYFYWYRQILGQKVEFLVSFYNNEISEKSEIFDDQFSVERPDGSNFTLKIRSTKLEDSAMYFCASSEAQEDQPQHFGDGTRLSIL.

J is TRBJ2-1 and V is TRBV7-3; 10 nucleotides line up with TRBD2. CDR3 length: 16 residues. Germline CDR1 is SGHTA and CDR2 is FQGTGA. The junction had 6 bases not matched to a gene; V was cut back by 4 bases and J by 3 bases. The CDR3 protein is CASSYSGTSVYNEQFF. The CDR3 DNA follows: TGTGCCAGCAGCTACTCCGGGACTAGCGTCTACAATGAGCAGTTCTTC.

This sequence joins TRBV29-1 and TRBJ2-3, with D possibly being TRBD2 (6 bases). The CDR3 spans 15 residues. The germline CDR1 and CDR2 sequences are SQVTM and ANQGSEA. V shed 4 bases and J shed 3 bases, with 17 bases lying between them. The CDR3 region is CSVGEAEIGTDTQYF. DNA for the CDR3: TGCAGCGTTGGGGAGGCGGAGATTGGGACAGATACGCAGTATTTT.

The gene calls are TRBV10-2 and TRBJ2-1; D assignment may be TRBD1 or TRBD2 (5 bases each). CDR1 is WSHSY, CDR2 SAAADI, per germline. This CDR3 has 13 residues. V gave up 6 bases and J gave up 8 bases, with 14 bases separating them. The CDR3 protein is CASSRDGVDEQFF. CDR3 bases: TGCGCCAGCAGCCGGGACGGGGTGGATGAGCAGTTCTTC.

The chain employs TRBV6-5 and TRBJ1-3, with a possible D match to TRBD1 (5 bases). Trimming took 1 base from V and 2 from J, leaving 9 bases between them. From germline, CDR1 is MNHEY and CDR2 SVGAGI. CDR3 length: 15 amino acids. In nucleotides, the CDR3 is TGTGCCAGCAGTTACTACGGGGGAGCTGGAAACACCATATATTTT. Translation gives CASSYYGGAGNTIYF.

V is TRBV29-1 and J is TRBJ2-3; 10 bases align to TRBD1. The CDR3 runs to 14 residues. J lost 4 bases, V lost 5 bases, and 6 bases had no gene match. CDR1 is SQVTM and CDR2 is ANQGSEA in the germline V gene. The CDR3 DNA reads TGCAGCGTTCCGGGGACAGGGGATGCAGATACGCAGTATTTT. It codes for CSVPGTGDADTQYF.

The chain links TRBV5-8 to TRBJ2-5; TRBD2 matches at 10 bases. Germline trimming cut 2 bases from V and 1 base from J; bases unmatched to any gene: 5. The CDR3 is 16 amino acids. Germline CDR1 SGHTS, CDR2 YDEGEE. The CDR3, as DNA: TGTGCCAGCAGCTTCGGTGCTAGCGGGGGCCAAGAGACCCAGTACTTC. It specifies CASSFGASGGQETQYF.

The chain joins TRBV27 to TRBJ2-1, with unresolved D. CDR1 and CDR2 (germline): MNHEY, SMNVEV (reference sequence). Trimming removed 8 bases at V and 3 bases at J, with 5 bases between. This CDR3 spans 11 amino acids. CDR3 DNA sequence: TGTGCCAGCGGATTCTACAATGAGCAGTTCTTC. This codes for CASGFYNEQFF.

The rearrangement links TRBV5-1 to TRBJ1-1; the match to TRBD1 covers 10 bases. The CDR3 length is 21 residues. Germline assignment: CDR1 SGHRS and CDR2 YFSETQ. J gave up 0 bases and V 4 bases, and 21 bases lay outside the gene matches. CDR3 sequence reads: CASSTRMTGGWKLPMNTEAFF. CDR3 bases: TGCGCCAGCAGCACCAGAATGACAGGGGGCTGGAAGCTTCCCATGAACACTGAAGCTTTCTTT.

V usage is TRBV2 and J usage is TRBJ2-1, with 7 bases matching TRBD2. V shed 6 bases and J 12 bases; nucleotides not matched to a gene: 20. The V gene's germline CDR1 is SNHLY and CDR2 FYNNEI. The CDR3 runs to 16 residues. Written as DNA, the CDR3 is TGTGCCAGCAGCCAACGACCTAGCGGACCTGGCTCCGGGCAGTTCTTC. Protein sequence: CASSQRPSGPGSGQFF.

The chain combines TRBV7-2 with TRBJ1-2, with 8 positions matching TRBD1. Unmatched junction bases numbered 0, after V lost 1 base and J lost 2 bases. The CDR3 is 14 residues long. In germline, CDR1 is SGHTA, CDR2 FQGNSA. Here the CDR3 reads CASSLGQGNYGYTF. DNA for the CDR3: TGTGCCAGCAGCTTAGGACAGGGGAACTATGGCTACACCTTC.

The gene calls are TRBV25-1 and TRBJ1-3; D unresolved. The CDR3 has 13 amino acids. Per germline, CDR1 MGHDK and CDR2 SYGVNS. V was cut by 2 bases and J by 8 bases, with 10 bases left in between. CDR3 residues: CASSEPTLDTIYF. CDR3 sequence (DNA): TGTGCCAGCAGTGAACCGACATTGGACACCATATATTTT.

The J gene is TRBJ1-5, the V gene TRBV19; the D gene is possibly TRBD1 (6 bases). With 10 bases removed from V and 4 bases from J, the gap between germline ends came to 11 bases. Germline assignment: CDR1 LNHDA and CDR2 SQIVND (reference sequence). The CDR3 runs 12 residues. CDR3 nucleotide sequence: TGTGCCACGAATCAGGGGAATCAGCCCCAGCATTTT. Amino acids: CATNQGNQPQHF.

This clone is termed medium-sized. The chain is built from TRBV2 and TRBJ1-5, with 8 bases lining up with TRBD1. Germline V gene data show CDR1 as SNHLY and CDR2 as FYNNEI. The CDR3 runs 16 residues. Losses at the gene ends were 5 bases for V and 0 bases for J; bases not matched to a gene: 6. The DNA for the CDR3 is TGTGCCAGCAGTATCCAGGGGGCAAATAGCAATCAGCCCCAGCATTTT. Encoded protein: CASSIQGANSNQPQHF.

J is TRBJ1-4 and V is TRBV16; D call uncertain. Looked up from germline, CDR1 is KGHSY and CDR2 is FQNENV. V lost 1 base, J lost 0 bases, and 9 bases lay in between. This CDR3 region has 16 residues. CDR3: CASSQLTIATNEKLFF. The CDR3 nucleotides read TGTGCCAGCAGCCAATTAACGATTGCAACTAATGAAAAACTGTTTTTT.

The chain joins TRBV30 to TRBJ1-1; D unclear. The CDR3 covers 11 residues. Deletions cut 4 bases from V and 0 bases from J, with 3 bases between. The germline gives CDR1 GTSNPN, CDR2 SVGIG (reference sequence). CDR3 in DNA: TGTGCCTGGACTTTGAACACTGAAGCTTTCTTT. This encodes CAWTLNTEAFF.

This clone was picked up a small number of times. The chain employs TRBV6-5 and TRBJ1-5, with D tentatively TRBD1 (6 bases). Germline assignment: CDR1 MNHEY and CDR2 SVGAGI. The CDR3 runs 13 residues. V lost 6 bases to trimming and J lost 7 bases, with 13 bases between them. CDR3 DNA: TGTGCCAGCAGACTCTCTCAGGGGCAGCCCCAGCATTTT. Translated: CASRLSQGQPQHF.